A single sample gave rise to the 8 T cell receptor beta chains below, sequenced in a study of TIL therapy for anti-PD-1-resistant metastatic lung cancer. This sample's time point: pre-treatment sample, taken before nivolumab and TIL therapy. Sequencing used immunoSEQ v3. Assay used: immunoSEQ multiplex PCR; TCRdb lists only in-frame clones, some missing. The sample includes about 52,000 clones, around 80% of them seen just once. Specimen: blood, collected at baseline. The receptors were gathered from a woman between 30 and 79 years old with non-small cell lung cancer.

This clone is a singleton in its sample. The rearrangement links TRBV7-8 to TRBJ2-3; 9 bases are shared with TRBD2. The CDR3 consists of 15 residues. Germline CDR1 SGHVS, CDR2 FQNEAQ. Germline trimming cut 4 bases from V and 4 bases from J; bases unmatched to any gene: 6. The CDR3 loop is CASSSRRGGPDTQYF. The DNA of the CDR3 is TGTGCCAGCAGCTCCAGGCGGGGGGGTCCAGATACGCAGTATTTT.

This clone has just a few counts. The J gene is TRBJ2-7, the V gene TRBV7-9; 7 bases agree with TRBD1. The CDR3 runs to 14 residues. V lost 5 bases to trimming and J lost 2 bases; unmatched junction nucleotides: 6. Germline values: CDR1 SEHNR, CDR2 FQNEAQ (reference sequence). CDR3 in DNA: TGTGCCAGCAGCCCCCGACAGGGCCCCTACGAGCAGTACTTC. This gives the protein CASSPRQGPYEQYF.

The chain recombines TRBV5-6 with TRBJ2-7; 11 positions agree with TRBD2. The germline gives CDR1 SGHDT, CDR2 YYEEEE. The CDR3 has 15 amino acids. V trimming: 5 bases; J trimming: 7 bases; junction bases outside the gene matches: 11. The CDR3 reads CASRKPGLAGGEQYF. In nucleotides, the CDR3 is TGTGCCAGCAGGAAACCCGGACTAGCGGGTGGTGAGCAGTACTTC.

This rearrangement joins TRBV25-1 to TRBJ1-5; no clear D gene. CDR1 MGHDK and CDR2 SYGVNS come from the germline V gene. V lost 3 bases, J lost 7 bases, and 13 bases lay in between. There are 14 residues in the CDR3. CDR3 residues: CASSEGGLGQPQHF. CDR3 in DNA: TGTGCCAGCAGTGAGGGAGGCCTAGGGCAGCCCCAGCATTTT.

The J gene is TRBJ1-2, the V gene TRBV7-2; possible D gene TRBD1, 6 bases. CDR1 and CDR2 (germline): SGHTA, FQGNSA. The CDR3 has 14 residues. Trimming stripped 4 bases from V and 2 bases from J, with 11 bases between. CDR3: CASSSPQGNYGYTF. CDR3 DNA: TGTGCCAGCAGCTCGCCTCAGGGGAACTATGGCTACACCTTC.

J is TRBJ2-5 and V is TRBV2; a weak D match, TRBD2 (5 bases). The CDR3 is 15 amino acids. The germline V and J ends were trimmed by 6 bases and 3 bases, with 17 bases remaining between them. The germline V gene encodes CDR1 SNHLY and CDR2 FYNNEI. CDR3 DNA sequence: TGTGCCAGCAGCCCTTGGACTCTTAGAGAAGAGACCCAGTACTTC. The encoded protein is CASSPWTLREETQYF.

The rearrangement links TRBV28 to TRBJ2-7; D is undetermined. The V end was cut by 3 bases, the J end by 0 bases, with 6 bases between. The CDR3 spans 13 residues. CDR1 MDHEN and CDR2 SYDVKM come from the germline V gene. The CDR3 bases are TGTGCCAGCAGTTTTGACGGCTCCTACGAGCAGTACTTC. Protein product: CASSFDGSYEQYF.

V gene TRBV10-2 combines with J gene TRBJ2-2; no clear D. In germline, CDR1 is WSHSY, CDR2 SAAADI. Trimming removed 3 bases from V and 6 bases from J, with 8 bases in between. This CDR3 comprises 13 residues. This chain's CDR3 is CASSEKHSGELFF. Written as DNA, the CDR3 is TGCGCCAGCAGTGAAAAGCATTCCGGGGAGCTGTTTTTT.